This TCR beta chain was obtained from a study of T-cell memory formation after mild COVID-19. Study-wide results and caveats: There were some responding clones in pre-infection memory, which suggested that cross-reactive memory had joined.

This clonotype has just a few counts. Antigen: not known. This CDR3 region has 12 residues. V gave up 7 bases and J gave up 4 bases, with 8 bases separating them. TCRdb re-called the 5' RACE reads with MiXCR, one entry per CDR3 protein. Of about 430,000 distinct CDR3 sequences listed, around 24% are singletons. Sequenced input: PBMCs or a T cell subset sorted from them (not recorded which). The rearrangement joins TRBV12-3 or TRBV12-4 to TRBJ1-3; possibly TRBD1 for D (5 bases). This receptor was identified in an adult woman who had mild COVID-19 (a few samples of this study predate the infection). Cell type and time point are not known. The DNA of the CDR3 is TGTGCCAGCACAGGGCCGGGAAACACCATATATTTT. Translation: CASTGPGNTIYF.